Listed below are T cell receptor beta chains from one sample, sequenced in a study of breast tumors, draining lymph nodes, adjacent tissues. TCRdb redid the calling of the multiplex PCR reads with MiXCR, one entry per CDR3 protein. The sample yields some 130,000 distinct CDR3 sequences, about 20% seen once. Sequenced sample: axillary lymph node tissue. The receptor source for this set is a female donor with breast cancer. Some clones in this sample may be carry-over from other donors' samples. Both conserved end residues are part of each CDR3. Each record gives: clone size, J gene, CDR3 length, D gene, V gene, CDR3 DNA, CDR3 protein. The D gene is left open where the match is weak. The size entry is marked missing in some rows and otherwise reads once, few, many or a size class.

many TRBJ1-2 15 TRBD1 TRBV15 TGTGCCACCAGCAAATCCGGGACAGGGGGCACTGGCTACACCTTC CATSKSGTGGTGYTF
few TRBJ2-3 13 TRBD1 TRBV30 TGTGCCAGGGAGACAGGGGGGTCAGATACGCAGTATTTT CARETGGSDTQYF
many TRBJ1-4 13 NA TRBV29-1 TGCAGCGTTGTCAAGGGGCAAGGTGAAAAACTGTTTTTT CSVVKGQGEKLFF
NA TRBJ1-1 14 NA TRBV9 TGTGCCAGCAGCGTCTTCCAGACGAACACTGAAGCTTTCTTT CASSVFQTNTEAFF
many TRBJ2-3 13 NA TRBV6-4 TGTGCCAGCAGTGACTCCACCACAGATACGCAGTATTTT CASSDSTTDTQYF
many TRBJ2-3 14 TRBD1 TRBV5-1 TGCGCCAGCAGCTTGGACAGGGGCGCAGATACGCAGTATTTT CASSLDRGADTQYF
many TRBJ2-1 15 NA TRBV13 TGTGCCAGCAGCTTAAGGGCAGGGCGCAACAATGAGCAGTTCTTC CASSLRAGRNNEQFF
many TRBJ2-7 14 TRBD2 TRBV3-1 TGTGCCAGCGATACCGGGAGGGCCTTTGGGGAGCAGTACTTC CASDTGRAFGEQYF
many TRBJ2-3 14 NA TRBV7-8 TGTGCCAGCAGCTTAGGGGCAAGCACAGATACGCAGTATTTT CASSLGASTDTQYF
NA TRBJ2-1 16 TRBD2 TRBV12-3/TRBV12-4 TGTGCCAGCAGCTTATTAGGGCTAGCGGGAGTCAATGAGCAGTTCTTC CASSLLGLAGVNEQFF
many TRBJ2-1 15 TRBD1 TRBV7-9 TGTGCCAGCAGCTTAACCGGGACAGGGGGCAATGAGCAGTTCTTC CASSLTGTGGNEQFF
many TRBJ2-3 12 NA TRBV28 TGTGCCAGCAGTTTATCCCCCAATACGCAGTATTTT CASSLSPNTQYF
few TRBJ1-1 15 NA TRBV6-5 TGTGCCAGCAGGCTGGACCCAAGGGTGAACACTGAAGCTTTCTTT CASRLDPRVNTEAFF
many TRBJ1-3 14 NA TRBV5-6 TGTGCCAGCAGCTTGGGACCGACTGGAAACACCATATATTTT CASSLGPTGNTIYF